One sample yielded the 9 T cell receptor beta chains listed below, sequenced in a study of cytomegalovirus exposure and HLA in healthy donors. The PCR had 60 Vbeta and 13 Jbeta primers. Clones were sequenced by immunoSEQ multiplex PCR, and TCRdb holds only the in-frame ones, with some missing. The top ten hold approximately 5% of the sample, which has about 140,000 clones, roughly three quarters seen once. Specimen: PBMCs. The receptor set was obtained from a woman between 50 and 59 years old in good health and CMV-seronegative.

The chain has TRBV4-1 and TRBJ1-6; D is ambiguous. The CDR3 runs 16 residues. Germline loops: CDR1 MGHRA, CDR2 YSYEKL. V lost 4 bases and J lost 0, with 10 bases in between. DNA for the CDR3: TGCGCCAGCAGCCTTCAACAAAGCTCCTATAATTCACCCCTCCACTTT. Translating gives CASSLQQSSYNSPLHF.

V usage is TRBV5-1 and J usage is TRBJ2-5, with 12 bases that match TRBD2. Germline CDR1 reads SGHRS; CDR2 reads YFSETQ. V lost 0 bases and J lost 5; bases outside the gene matches: 5. This CDR3 contains 16 residues. CDR3 region: CASSLGLAGARETQYF. DNA for the CDR3: TGCGCCAGCAGCTTGGGACTAGCGGGGGCGCGGGAGACCCAGTACTTC.

In its sample, this clone was seen once. V usage is TRBV7-9 and J usage is TRBJ2-1, with 9 bases identical to TRBD1. Trimming cost V 3 bases and J 4 bases; bases outside gene matches: 4. Per germline, CDR1 SEHNR and CDR2 FQNEAQ (reference sequence). The length of the CDR3 is 15 residues. The CDR3 protein is CASSFGTGSYNEQFF. The DNA for the CDR3 is TGTGCCAGCAGCTTCGGGACAGGGTCTTACAATGAGCAGTTCTTC.

This chain joins TRBV11-2 and TRBJ1-2; no firm D call. The CDR3 totals 13 residues. The germline V gene encodes CDR1 SGHAT and CDR2 FQNNGV. Trimming removed 3 bases at V and 4 bases at J, with 9 bases between. The CDR3 loop reads CASSLAGIYGYTF. The CDR3 nucleotides read TGTGCCAGCAGCTTGGCAGGAATCTATGGCTACACCTTC.

This chain uses TRBV2 with TRBJ2-1, with D possibly being TRBD1 (6 bases). CDR3 length equals 15 residues. The V and J ends lost 7 bases and 5 bases respectively, with 18 bases between them. CDR1 SNHLY and CDR2 FYNNEI come from the germline V gene. Written as DNA, the CDR3 is TGTGCCAGCACCCCGGTAGGGCAGGGGAACAATGAGCAGTTCTTC. It is translated as CASTPVGQGNNEQFF.

This clone was counted many times. The genes are TRBV6-5 and TRBJ2-7; no clear D. V was trimmed by 6 bases and J by 2 bases, leaving 5 bases between them. Germline V CDR1 and CDR2: MNHEY, SVGAGI. The CDR3 totals 11 residues. CDR3 nucleotides: TGTGCCAGCAGCACACCCTACGAGCAGTACTTC. Translation: CASSTPYEQYF.

The chain carries TRBV4-1 and TRBJ1-2; 8 bases agree with TRBD1. This CDR3 has 17 amino acids. After removal of 1 base from V and 6 bases from J, the junction contained 13 bases not matched to a gene. The germline CDR1 and CDR2 sequences are MGHRA and YSYEKL. This CDR3 reads CASSQARIQTGEDGYTF. CDR3 nucleotide sequence: TGCGCCAGCAGCCAAGCCCGGATCCAGACAGGGGAAGATGGCTACACCTTC.

This sequence joins TRBV2 and TRBJ2-7; no clear D. The V and J ends lost 3 bases and 4 bases respectively, with 7 bases between them. Germline V gene lookup returns CDR1 SNHLY and CDR2 FYNNEI. The CDR3 spans 12 residues. The CDR3 nucleotides are TGTGCCAGCAGTGATTTCGCGTACGAGCAGTACTTC. As protein: CASSDFAYEQYF.

The rearrangement links TRBV7-9 to TRBJ1-6; no clear D gene. CDR3 length equals 15 residues. Germline V lookup: CDR1 SEHNR, CDR2 FQNEAQ (reference sequence). Trimming stripped 1 base from V and 4 bases from J, with 8 bases between. This chain's CDR3 is CASSLGREYNSPLHF. CDR3 nucleotide sequence: TGTGCCAGCAGCTTAGGGAGGGAGTATAATTCACCCCTCCACTTT.